A single sample gave rise to the 17 T cell receptor beta chains below, sequenced in a study of control samples from healthy donors and cancer patients. Profiling relied on immunoSEQ multiplex PCR, and the TCRdb table lists in-frame clones only, not all of them. The data contain about 40,000 clones, about 94% of them singletons. Sequenced input: blood. These receptors originate from a woman aged 45-59 years in good health.

The chain combines TRBV6-1 with TRBJ1-4; D may be TRBD1 (5 bases). V was pared by 3 bases and J by 4 bases, with 12 bases between. The CDR3 contains 15 residues. Per the germline V gene, CDR1 is MNHNS and CDR2 is SASEGT. The chain's CDR3 is CASSERGALNEKLFF. The CDR3 nucleotides read TGTGCCAGCAGTGAGAGAGGGGCACTTAATGAAAAACTGTTTTTT.

The chain combines TRBV7-2 with TRBJ2-1, with D possibly being TRBD1 (5 bases). Germline values: CDR1 SGHTA, CDR2 FQGNSA. The CDR3 sequence is 16 residues long. V was clipped by 5 bases and J by 0 bases, with 14 bases between them. The CDR3 here is CASSALPGSSYNEQFF. The DNA of the CDR3 is TGTGCCAGCAGCGCCCTACCAGGGTCCTCCTACAATGAGCAGTTCTTC.

V usage is TRBV28 and J usage is TRBJ1-6; no firm D call. The V gene's germline CDR1 is MDHEN and CDR2 SYDVKM. Trimming removed 6 bases from V and 5 bases from J, with 8 bases in between. CDR3 length equals 13 residues. The CDR3 DNA reads as TGTGCCAGCAGGCCCGGGAATAATTCACCCCTCCACTTT. It translates to CASRPGNNSPLHF.

The genes are TRBV10-1 and TRBJ1-1; D remains ambiguous. The CDR3 has 13 amino acids. Germline V gives CDR1 WNHNN, CDR2 SYGVQD (reference sequence). V lost 2 bases and J 6 bases, leaving 10 bases between the germline ends. This CDR3 reads CASSEVGSPEAFF. CDR3 in DNA: TGCGCCAGCAGTGAGGTAGGGTCCCCTGAAGCTTTCTTT.

The chain employs TRBV27 and TRBJ1-5, with 7 bases matching TRBD1. Germline-derived CDR1 and CDR2 are MNHEY and SMNVEV (reference sequence). This CDR3 is built from 17 residues. The V segment lost 5 bases and the J segment 7 bases; nucleotides outside the gene matches: 17. CDR3 nucleotides: TGTGCCAGCAGTGCTGACAGGGAGCATCGGGGGGTCCAGCCCCAGCATTTT. Translation gives CASSADREHRGVQPQHF.

V and J are TRBV16 and TRBJ2-7, with D unclear. V lost 2 bases and J lost 8, with 10 bases in between. The CDR3 is made up of 12 amino acids. From germline, CDR1 is KGHSY and CDR2 FQNENV. CDR3 nucleotide sequence: TGTGCCAGCAGCCAAACCTTGGGCCAGCAGTACTTC. It codes for CASSQTLGQQYF.

The V gene is TRBV9, the J gene TRBJ2-5; D gene ambiguous. The CDR3 sequence is 12 residues long. V lost 3 bases and J lost 3, with 6 bases in between. Germline loops: CDR1 SGDLS, CDR2 YYNGEE. The CDR3, as DNA: TGTGCCAGCAGCGGGATGAAAGAGACCCAGTACTTC. It translates to CASSGMKETQYF. Full variable domain (outside the CDR3, taken from reference TRBV9 and TRBJ2-5): DSGVTQTPKHLITATGQRVTLRCSPRSGDLSVYWYQQSLDQGLQFLIQYYNGEERAKGNILERFSAQQFPDLHSELNLSSLELGDSALYFCASSGMKETQYFGPGTRLLVL.

The gene calls are TRBV7-9 and TRBJ2-1; 8 bases match TRBD2. This CDR3 contains 19 residues. CDR1 is SEHNR, CDR2 FQNEAQ, per germline (reference sequence). The trim removed 6 bases at V and 0 bases at J, leaving 16 bases unmatched. CDR3 DNA: TGTGCCAGCAGTTCAAGGGCTAGCGGGCGTTACGGCTCCTACAATGAGCAGTTCTTC. Translated, it gives CASSSRASGRYGSYNEQFF.

This clone was found a few times. This chain joins TRBV19 and TRBJ1-5; TRBD1 matches at 7 bases. The CDR3 runs to 13 residues. Losses at the gene ends were 5 bases for V and 7 bases for J; bases not matched to a gene: 5. The germline V gene encodes CDR1 LNHDA and CDR2 SQIVND (reference sequence). The CDR3 sequence: CASSQIGGQPQHF. The CDR3 DNA reads as TGTGCCAGTAGTCAAATAGGGGGCCAGCCCCAGCATTTT.

The J gene is TRBJ2-1, the V gene TRBV30; no definite D call. The V and J ends lost 0 bases and 6 bases respectively, with 9 bases between them. Per the germline V gene, CDR1 is GTSNPN and CDR2 is SVGIG (reference sequence). The CDR3 covers 13 residues. The CDR3 sequence: CAWSVGLGNEQFF. CDR3 DNA: TGTGCCTGGAGTGTGGGGTTGGGCAATGAGCAGTTCTTC.

V and J are TRBV5-6 and TRBJ2-5; 9 nucleotides match TRBD1. Germline values: CDR1 SGHDT, CDR2 YYEEEE. V dropped 1 base and J dropped 5; count of bases not matched to a gene: 9. CDR3 length: 16 residues. The chain's CDR3 is CASSLQMGQGFETQYF. Written as DNA, the CDR3 is TGTGCCAGCAGCTTGCAAATGGGACAGGGATTTGAGACCCAGTACTTC.

The rearrangement links TRBV19 to TRBJ2-1, with 10 bases aligning to TRBD1. Germline V gives CDR1 LNHDA, CDR2 SQIVND (reference sequence). V dropped 4 bases and J dropped 6; count of bases not matched to a gene: 9. The CDR3 runs 16 residues. The chain's CDR3 is CASSTDRGPGGNEQFF. The DNA for the CDR3 is TGTGCCAGTAGTACCGACAGGGGGCCAGGGGGCAATGAGCAGTTCTTC.

The V gene is TRBV9, the J gene TRBJ1-6, with D perhaps matching TRBD1 (5 bases). The CDR3 sequence is 14 residues long. Trimming took 0 bases from V and 9 from J, leaving 10 bases between them. In germline, CDR1 is SGDLS, CDR2 YYNGEE. The CDR3 loop reads CASSVGRASSPLHF. For the CDR3, the DNA is TGTGCCAGCAGCGTAGGCAGGGCGTCTTCACCCCTCCACTTT. The full variable domain, with the rest looked up from reference TRBV9 and TRBJ1-6, is DSGVTQTPKHLITATGQRVTLRCSPRSGDLSVYWYQQSLDQGLQFLIQYYNGEERAKGNILERFSAQQFPDLHSELNLSSLELGDSALYFCASSVGRASSPLHFGNGTRLTVT.

The gene calls are TRBV9 and TRBJ2-6, with 9 bases that match TRBD1. V was clipped by 4 bases and J by 4 bases; unmatched bases: 9. From germline, CDR1 is SGDLS and CDR2 YYNGEE. This CDR3 spans 17 amino acids. CDR3 DNA sequence: TGTGCCAGCAGCCCCGGGACAGGGTTCTCCGGGGCCAACGTCCTGACTTTC. Protein: CASSPGTGFSGANVLTF. The full variable domain, with the rest looked up from reference TRBV9 and TRBJ2-6, is DSGVTQTPKHLITATGQRVTLRCSPRSGDLSVYWYQQSLDQGLQFLIQYYNGEERAKGNILERFSAQQFPDLHSELNLSSLELGDSALYFCASSPGTGFSGANVLTFGAGSRLTVL.

The chain is built from TRBV24-1 and TRBJ1-2, with TRBD1 as a possible D gene (5 bases). V dropped 3 bases and J dropped 7 bases, with 11 bases sitting between them. This CDR3 has 13 amino acids. Per germline, CDR1 KGHDR and CDR2 SFDVKD. The CDR3, as DNA: TGTGCCACCAGTGATGGGGGGAGAGGTGGCTACACCTTC. This translates into CATSDGGRGGYTF.

As for this clone: Germline is not matched at one junction end, which may reflect a read error. Other DNA variants within this sample encode the same CDR3. The rearrangement links TRBV7-9 to TRBJ2-2, with D possibly TRBD2 on 5 matching bases. Germline V lookup: CDR1 SEHNR, CDR2 FQNEAQ (reference sequence). The CDR3 sequence is 11 residues long. CDR3 loop: CASSLEGELFF. The CDR3 region has the DNA TGCGCCAGCAGCTTAGAGGGTGAGCTGTTTTTT.

The chain has TRBV2 and TRBJ2-5; D possibly corresponds to TRBD2 (7 bases). The ends were cut back, 3 bases at V and 5 bases at J, with 25 bases in the middle. This CDR3 comprises 18 residues. CDR1 is SNHLY, CDR2 FYNNEI, per germline. In DNA, the CDR3 is TGTGCCAGCAGTGACCCCGCTCGCGTACGGGGGGCGGATGAGACCCAGTACTTC. Its protein product is CASSDPARVRGADETQYF.